The entry below describes one T cell receptor (beta chain). Its specificity is unknown. This table comes from immunoSEQ multiplex PCR, and its TCRdb copy is limited to in-frame clones, with some not included. Of roughly 570,000 clones listed, roughly 98% are singletons. The sample belongs to a study of shared clonotypes between healthy human individuals. Study in general: The donor pool was made up of a couple of women and three men aged 18 to 49. Whole-study results and caveats: Although depth was large, rarefaction showed that sequencing of the sorted subsets was incomplete. Only blood was sampled, and tissue TCR repertoires likely differ from blood ones. Lower generation probabilities were found for non-shared clonotypes than for those shared by all four donors.

The CDR3 is 13 residues long. Germline V CDR1 and CDR2: SNHLY, FYNNEI. Trimming cost V 5 bases and J 8 bases; bases outside gene matches: 5. CD45RO-negative, CCR7-positively selected cells formed the naive CD8 fraction, excluding terminally differentiated effector memory CD45RA+ cells. Sequencing was performed on naive CD8+ T cells sorted from blood. This receptor was identified in a man aged 25-45 years in good health. The chain couples TRBV2 to TRBJ2-1, with 8 bases that match TRBD1. CDR3 sequence: CASSKPTGDEQFF. CDR3 bases: TGTGCCAGCAGTAAACCGACAGGGGATGAGCAGTTCTTC. The variable domain in full, completed from reference TRBV2 and TRBJ2-1, reads EPEVTQTPSHQVTQMGQEVILRCVPISNHLYFYWYRQILGQKVEFLVSFYNNEISEKSEIFDDQFSVERPDGSNFTLKIRSTKLEDSAMYFCASSKPTGDEQFFGPGTRLTVL.